This is a list of T cell receptor beta chains from one sample in a study of T cell responses to AZD1222 COVID-19 vaccine. Produced via immunoSEQ multiplex PCR; TCRdb's table is partial and in-frame only. The repertoire includes 80,000 to 90,000 clones, just over 90% of them detected once, and approximately 5% sits in the top ten. The material was peripheral blood, obtained 28 days after the second AZD1222 dose. These receptors were taken from an adult who received the AZD1222 COVID-19 vaccine. Both conserved end residues are part of each CDR3. D genes are given only for firm matches. Not all rows give a size; the values are once, few, many and, for expanded clones, a class.

cdr3_nt: TGTGCCAGCAGCTTATCCTACGAGCAGTACTTC; cdr3_aa: CASSLSYEQYF; d_call: .; j_call: TRBJ2-7; v_call: TRBV7-9; clone_size: .
cdr3_nt: TGTGCCAGCAGTTCTGGGACAGGGGTTCAAGAGACCCAGTACTTC; cdr3_aa: CASSSGTGVQETQYF; d_call: TRBD1; j_call: TRBJ2-5; v_call: TRBV27; clone_size: once
cdr3_nt: TGTGCCAGAAGCTTGCGGGGGGCGAAGCTCTTCTATGGCTACACCTTC; cdr3_aa: CARSLRGAKLFYGYTF; d_call: .; j_call: TRBJ1-2; v_call: TRBV5-3; clone_size: .
cdr3_nt: TGTGCCAGCAGCTTAGCTCCCCAGGGCAACATTCAGTACTTC; cdr3_aa: CASSLAPQGNIQYF; d_call: .; j_call: TRBJ2-4; v_call: TRBV7-8; clone_size: .
cdr3_nt: TGTGCCAGCAGTGGGAGACAGGGAGGGGCCAACGTCCTGACTTTC; cdr3_aa: CASSGRQGGANVLTF; d_call: TRBD1; j_call: TRBJ2-6; v_call: TRBV25-1; clone_size: .
cdr3_nt: TGTGCCAGCAGCTTAGCCACAGCGGCCGGCAAAGCTTTCTTT; cdr3_aa: CASSLATAAGKAFF; d_call: .; j_call: TRBJ1-1; v_call: TRBV7-2; clone_size: .
cdr3_nt: TGTGCCAGCAGTTTACGGGGAGACACTGAAGCTTTCTTT; cdr3_aa: CASSLRGDTEAFF; d_call: .; j_call: TRBJ1-1; v_call: TRBV6-5; clone_size: once
cdr3_nt: TGTGTCAGCAGAAGGGACTCGGGCAACGGTGAGCAGTACTTC; cdr3_aa: CVSRRDSGNGEQYF; d_call: .; j_call: TRBJ2-7; v_call: TRBV6-5; clone_size: .
cdr3_nt: TGCGCCAGCAGCCAAGAGGGAGGGCCCAATCCCAATCAGCCCCAGCATTTT; cdr3_aa: CASSQEGGPNPNQPQHF; d_call: .; j_call: TRBJ1-5; v_call: TRBV4-1; clone_size: .
cdr3_nt: TGTGCCACCAGTGGACTAGCGGGGAGCGATACGCAGTATTTT; cdr3_aa: CATSGLAGSDTQYF; d_call: TRBD2; j_call: TRBJ2-3; v_call: TRBV24-1; clone_size: .
cdr3_nt: TGTGCCAGCAGCCCGACGGGGAGCCCCGGCGGGGGGTATTTT; cdr3_aa: CASSPTGSPGGGYF; d_call: TRBD2; j_call: TRBJ2-3; v_call: TRBV7-2; clone_size: .
cdr3_nt: TGTGCCAGCACCTATTTACAGGGGGCGAAACAGCCCCAGCATTTT; cdr3_aa: CASTYLQGAKQPQHF; d_call: TRBD1; j_call: TRBJ1-5; v_call: TRBV28; clone_size: .
cdr3_nt: TGTGCCTGGCGCAGGGATAATGAAAAACTGTTTTTT; cdr3_aa: CAWRRDNEKLFF; d_call: .; j_call: TRBJ1-4; v_call: TRBV30; clone_size: .
cdr3_nt: TGCGCCAGCACCGGGACAGATTTGACCGGGGAGCTGTTTTTT; cdr3_aa: CASTGTDLTGELFF; d_call: TRBD1; j_call: TRBJ2-2; v_call: TRBV5-1; clone_size: .
cdr3_nt: TGTGCCAGCAGCTATAGCGGGGGGCCAGAGACCCAGTACTTC; cdr3_aa: CASSYSGGPETQYF; d_call: TRBD2; j_call: TRBJ2-5; v_call: TRBV5-6; clone_size: .
cdr3_nt: TGTGCCAGTAGTATAGTGGCAGGGGGCGGGTACGAGCAGTACTTC; cdr3_aa: CASSIVAGGGYEQYF; d_call: TRBD1; j_call: TRBJ2-7; v_call: TRBV19; clone_size: .
cdr3_nt: TGTGCCAGTAGGCCCGGACAGGGTCGTACCGGGGAGCTGTTTTTT; cdr3_aa: CASRPGQGRTGELFF; d_call: TRBD1; j_call: TRBJ2-2; v_call: TRBV19; clone_size: .
cdr3_nt: TGTGCCAGCAGTTGGGAGGGGACTCAGCCCCAGCATTTT; cdr3_aa: CASSWEGTQPQHF; d_call: .; j_call: TRBJ1-5; v_call: TRBV12-3/TRBV12-4; clone_size: .
cdr3_nt: TGTGCCAGCCGGTGGGGTAACACTGAAGCTTTCTTT; cdr3_aa: CASRWGNTEAFF; d_call: .; j_call: TRBJ1-1; v_call: TRBV6-5; clone_size: .
cdr3_nt: TGTGCCAGCAGTTCCGCCAAGGGACTGCTCCAAGAGACCCAGTACTTC; cdr3_aa: CASSSAKGLLQETQYF; d_call: .; j_call: TRBJ2-5; v_call: TRBV27; clone_size: .
cdr3_nt: TGTGCCAGCAGCGTAGAGGGAGGAAAAGGCTACACCTTC; cdr3_aa: CASSVEGGKGYTF; d_call: .; j_call: TRBJ1-2; v_call: TRBV9; clone_size: .
cdr3_nt: TGTGCCAGCAGCCTGGGCCCCTCAAGGGGGCGCCTCAGCTCCTACGAGCAGTACTTC; cdr3_aa: CASSLGPSRGRLSSYEQYF; d_call: TRBD1; j_call: TRBJ2-7; v_call: TRBV7-2; clone_size: once
cdr3_nt: TGTGCCAGCAGTGCCACAGGGGGACATAATTCACCCCTCCACTTT; cdr3_aa: CASSATGGHNSPLHF; d_call: TRBD1; j_call: TRBJ1-6; v_call: TRBV6-4; clone_size: .
cdr3_nt: TGTGCCAGCAGGGAGACAGGACGGAACACTGAAGCTTTCTTT; cdr3_aa: CASRETGRNTEAFF; d_call: .; j_call: TRBJ1-1; v_call: TRBV25-1; clone_size: .
cdr3_nt: TGTGCCAGCAGCCGAGAGGACAGGGGAATCTTGGGCTACACCTTC; cdr3_aa: CASSREDRGILGYTF; d_call: TRBD1; j_call: TRBJ1-2; v_call: TRBV7-8; clone_size: .
cdr3_nt: TGTGCCAGCAGCCCGGGGGTAAGAGGCACAGATACGCAGTATTTT; cdr3_aa: CASSPGVRGTDTQYF; d_call: .; j_call: TRBJ2-3; v_call: TRBV3-1/TRBV3-2; clone_size: .
cdr3_nt: TGCGCCAGCAGACTTAGCGGGGGCTACTCCGGGGAGCTGTTTTTT; cdr3_aa: CASRLSGGYSGELFF; d_call: TRBD2; j_call: TRBJ2-2; v_call: TRBV5-1; clone_size: .
cdr3_nt: TGCGCCAGCAGCTTCACAGATACGCAGTATTTT; cdr3_aa: CASSFTDTQYF; d_call: .; j_call: TRBJ2-3; v_call: TRBV5-1; clone_size: .
cdr3_nt: TGTGCCAGCAGCTTGGACCCCCGTGGGGTTAGTGTTACGGCTTTCTTT; cdr3_aa: CASSLDPRGVSVTAFF; d_call: .; j_call: TRBJ1-1; v_call: TRBV5-6; clone_size: .
cdr3_nt: TGTGCCAGCAGCGTAGGAGCAGGGGGTGGGGCCAACGTCCTGACTTTC; cdr3_aa: CASSVGAGGGANVLTF; d_call: TRBD1; j_call: TRBJ2-6; v_call: TRBV9; clone_size: .
cdr3_nt: TGTGCCAGCAGCTCAACAGGGAATGAGCAGTTCTTC; cdr3_aa: CASSSTGNEQFF; d_call: .; j_call: TRBJ2-1; v_call: TRBV5-6; clone_size: .
cdr3_nt: TGTGCCAGCGCAAATGAAAAACTGTTTTTT; cdr3_aa: CASANEKLFF; d_call: .; j_call: TRBJ1-4; v_call: TRBV2; clone_size: .
cdr3_nt: TGTGCCAGCAGCTTAGGGCAGGGGGCAACTAATGAAAAACTGTTTTTT; cdr3_aa: CASSLGQGATNEKLFF; d_call: TRBD1; j_call: TRBJ1-4; v_call: TRBV7-9; clone_size: .
cdr3_nt: TGTGCCAGCAGCTTAAGGACAGGGATGGATTCACCCCTCCACTTT; cdr3_aa: CASSLRTGMDSPLHF; d_call: TRBD1; j_call: TRBJ1-6; v_call: TRBV5-4; clone_size: .
cdr3_nt: TGTGCCATCAGTGAACAGGGGTCGAGCTCTGGAAACACCATATATTTT; cdr3_aa: CAISEQGSSSGNTIYF; d_call: TRBD1; j_call: TRBJ1-3; v_call: TRBV10-3; clone_size: once
cdr3_nt: TGTGCCAGCTCATCAGTAGGGGTCGGGAACACCGGGGAGCTGTTTTTT; cdr3_aa: CASSSVGVGNTGELFF; d_call: .; j_call: TRBJ2-2; v_call: TRBV18; clone_size: .
cdr3_nt: TGTGCCAGCAGCTTAGAGCCCGGCAGAGTCGCTTTCTTT; cdr3_aa: CASSLEPGRVAFF; d_call: .; j_call: TRBJ1-1; v_call: TRBV7-2; clone_size: .